The next 3 T cell receptor beta chains were all read from a single sample in a study of blood T cell repertoires in COVID-19. Data came from immunoSEQ multiplex PCR; TCRdb stores just in-frame clones and leaves some out. The data show roughly 390,000 clones, with about 85% seen just once and 3.6% held by the top ten. Input material: peripheral blood. These receptors came from a woman between 18 and 30 years old with acute or convalescent COVID-19.

The V gene is TRBV5-4, the J gene TRBJ1-4; TRBD1 matches at 7 bases. CDR1 and CDR2 from the germline V gene are SGHNT and YYREEE (reference sequence). J lost 5 bases, V lost 4 bases, and 5 bases had no gene match. CDR3 length: 14 amino acids. The CDR3 DNA reads as TGTGCCAGCAGCGTCGACAGGGTAAATGAAAAACTGTTTTTT. It yields the protein CASSVDRVNEKLFF.

V gene TRBV2 combines with J gene TRBJ1-6; D may be TRBD1 (5 bases). The CDR3 is 12 residues long. CDR1 and CDR2 from the germline V gene are SNHLY and FYNNEI. V was trimmed by 4 bases and J by 13 bases, leaving 11 bases between them. CDR3 residues: CASSVTASPLHF. The CDR3 region has the DNA TGTGCCAGCAGTGTGACAGCGTCCCCCCTCCACTTT.

This chain uses TRBV4-1 with TRBJ1-2, with D uncertain. This CDR3 contains 17 residues. Germline CDR1 MGHRA, CDR2 YSYEKL. V lost 3 bases, J lost 5 bases, and 22 bases lay in between. CDR3 amino acids: CASSQPLREGLGYGYTF. For the CDR3, the DNA is TGCGCCAGCAGCCAGCCCCTGCGAGAGGGCCTGGGATATGGCTACACCTTC.